The T cell receptor (beta chain) under discussion was sequenced for a study of molecular identifiers for immune sequencing clone quantification. Naive CD8 T cells, phenotype CD8+CD4-CCR7+CD45RA+, were sorted. Each CDR3 protein gets one entry after TCRdb re-called the PCR reads with MiXCR. The repertoire holds approximately 40,000 distinct CDR3 sequences, with approximately 17% as singletons. The CDR3 consists of 11 residues. CDR1 is SGHAT, CDR2 FQNNGV, per germline. After removal of 5 bases from V and 10 bases from J, the junction contained 5 bases not matched to a gene. The receptor's source is a human donor in good health. Some libraries in this study had Jurkat cell RNA spiked in. The chain uses TRBV11-2 and TRBJ2-7, with 7 bases aligning to TRBD1. Sequences were obtained from naive CD8+ T cells from blood, with Jurkat cell RNA spiked in. Subset specified: FACS-sorted CD8+CD4-CCR7+CD45RA+ naive T cells. The DNA of the CDR3 is TGTGCCAGCAGCCCTGGGACAGACCAGTACTTC. This encodes CASSPGTDQYF.